One and the same sample provided the 5 T cell receptor beta chains below, sequenced in a study of patients and donors after allogeneic stem cell transplantation (TCRdb year 2020). Library method: RT-PCR. TCRdb shows the sequencer as NextSeq 550. Using fastp trimming at Q25 and MiXCR clonotype assembly, TCRdb reanalyzed the public sequencing data and kept in-frame beta chains. Under each unique CDR3 protein, matching rows form one entry showing the most common genes and DNA. In all, the sample holds roughly 940,000 distinct CDR3 sequences, and roughly 18% of those were seen once. The leading ten clones occupy 5.5% to 6.5% of the sample. The sequenced material came from blood, either unsorted or a sorted T cell fraction (not recorded which). The receptors stem from a human donor who was either an allogeneic HSCT recipient or a stem cell or donor lymphocyte infusion donor (not recorded which). It is not recorded whose cells these are; they may come from a transplant donor.

This clonotype was recorded at least ten times. CDR3 coding DNA: TGTGCCAGCAGTTTCATAGGAGAGACCCAGTACTTC. Amino acids: CASSFIGETQYF. The chain couples TRBV12-3 or TRBV12-4 to TRBJ2-5; no clear D gene. The CDR3 covers 12 residues. The V and J ends lost 3 bases and 4 bases respectively, with 6 bases between them.

In this sample, this clonotype turned up a few times. The chain links TRBV3-1 to TRBJ2-5, with TRBD2 as a possible D gene (5 bases). Germline-derived CDR1 and CDR2 are LGHDT and YNNKEL (reference sequence). V gave up 0 bases and J gave up 5 bases, with 10 bases separating them. The CDR3 is 14 amino acids. The CDR3 reads CASSQDRRSETQYF. Here the CDR3 DNA reads TGTGCCAGCAGCCAAGATCGGAGGTCGGAGACCCAGTACTTC.

The rearrangement links TRBV12-3 or TRBV12-4 to TRBJ1-4; 7 nucleotides line up with TRBD1. This CDR3 spans 16 amino acids. V shed 5 bases, J shed 0 bases, and the junction held 6 bases outside the gene matches. For the CDR3, the DNA is TGTGCCAGCAGTCTCTCCGACAGGGCAACTAATGAAAAACTGTTTTTT. This encodes CASSLSDRATNEKLFF.

This chain joins TRBV10-3 and TRBJ1-2; 10 bases map to TRBD1. Losses at the gene ends were 5 bases for V and 5 bases for J; bases not matched to a gene: 8. The CDR3 loop spans 15 amino acids. Germline values: CDR1 ENHRY, CDR2 SYGVKD. The CDR3 DNA follows: TGTGCCATCAGTTCCCCGGGACAGGGGTTTTATGGCTACACCTTC. Encoded protein: CAISSPGQGFYGYTF.

CDR3 protein: CASSPFSGGSLTDTQYF. The CDR3 nucleotides are TGTGCCAGCAGTCCATTCAGTGGAGGCTCCCTCACAGATACGCAGTATTTT. The gene calls are TRBV3-1 and TRBJ2-3, with D perhaps matching TRBD2 (5 bases). Germline values: CDR1 LGHDT, CDR2 YNNKEL (reference sequence). Trimming took off 6 bases at V and 2 bases at J, with 21 bases between the two ends. The length of the CDR3 is 17 residues.